One sample yielded the 8 T cell receptor beta chains listed below, sequenced in a study of CD8+ T cells in alopecia areata. Sample treatment: oral pan-JAK inhibitor, 5-10 mg twice daily. Following RNA extraction, reverse transcription yielded cDNA that acted as the sequencing template. TCRdb's table, derived via immunoSEQ multiplex PCR, lists solely in-frame clones and lacks some. The sample includes roughly 98,000 clones, approximately 66% seen only once; the top ten take roughly 16%. Sequencing used CD8+ T cells sorted from blood, obtained at week 4, from a patient treated with tofacitinib. These receptors originate from a human donor with alopecia areata.

The rearrangement joins TRBV4-1 to TRBJ2-6; D call uncertain. The CDR3 runs 16 residues. The germline V gene encodes CDR1 MGHRA and CDR2 YSYEKL. V was cut by 0 bases and J by 0 bases, with 6 bases left in between. The CDR3 DNA is TGCGCCAGCAGCCAAGAGTCAGTCTCTGGGGCCAACGTCCTGACTTTC. Its translation is CASSQESVSGANVLTF.

The chain recombines TRBV7-9 with TRBJ1-2; D call uncertain. CDR3 length equals 14 residues. V shed 1 base and J shed 8 bases, with 14 bases lying between them. Germline-derived CDR1 and CDR2 are SEHNR and FQNEAQ (reference sequence). CDR3 in amino acids: CASSLGVGRWGYTF. The CDR3 region has the DNA TGTGCCAGCAGCTTAGGGGTCGGCCGCTGGGGCTACACCTTC.

With respect to this clone: A read error may be the cause here, since a much bigger clone is one base away. This chain links TRBV7-7 with TRBJ2-2; unclear D gene. Trimming pared 5 bases from V and 0 bases from J, leaving 4 bases between. The CDR3 spans 13 residues. CDR1 is SSHAT and CDR2 is FNYEAQ in the germline V gene (reference sequence). CDR3 residues: CASSQTNTGELFF. The CDR3 nucleotides are TGTGCCAGCAGCCAAACGAACACCGGGGAGCTGTTTTTT.

Here the CDR3 DNA reads TGTGCCAGCAGTGTGGGTAGGATCACATGGAATCAGCCCCAGCATTTT. Encoded protein: CASSVGRITWNQPQHF. The V gene is TRBV2, the J gene TRBJ1-5; D not resolved. The germline gives CDR1 SNHLY, CDR2 FYNNEI. The CDR3 sequence is 16 residues long. V was pared by 4 bases and J by 4 bases, with 17 bases between.

This clone was observed a few times. This rearrangement joins TRBV9 to TRBJ2-7; no firm D call. The CDR3 loop spans 16 amino acids. Trimming shortened V by 0 bases and J by 4 bases, and 17 bases separated the two germline ends. Germline V gene lookup returns CDR1 SGDLS and CDR2 YYNGEE. CDR3 in DNA: TGTGCCAGCAGCGTAGCTAATCAGGCGAAGTGGTACGAGCAGTACTTC. It is translated as CASSVANQAKWYEQYF.

This clone came up a few times. This chain joins TRBV5-1 and TRBJ2-3; no clear D. V lost 5 bases to trimming and J lost 0 bases, with 10 bases between them. The germline V gene encodes CDR1 SGHRS and CDR2 YFSETQ. The CDR3 contains 14 residues. The CDR3 reads CASRPLASTDTQYF. CDR3 nucleotide sequence: TGCGCCAGCAGGCCCCTTGCAAGCACAGATACGCAGTATTTT. Filled out from reference TRBV5-1 and TRBJ2-3, the complete variable domain reads KAGVTQTPRYLIKTRGQQVTLSCSPISGHRSVSWYQQTPGQGLQFLFEYFSETQRNKGNFPGRFSGRQFSNSRSEMNVSTLELGDSALYLCASRPLASTDTQYFGPGTRLTVL.

This clone came up a few times. The chain links TRBV29-1 to TRBJ2-6; possible D gene TRBD2, 6 bases. Trimming stripped 2 bases from V and 4 bases from J, with 21 bases between. Germline V gene lookup returns CDR1 SQVTM and CDR2 ANQGSEA. CDR3 length equals 18 residues. CDR3 sequence: CSVETGDLPLVGANVLTF. As DNA, the CDR3 is TGCAGCGTTGAAACGGGGGATCTACCTCTGGTCGGGGCCAACGTCCTGACTTTC.

V usage is TRBV9 and J usage is TRBJ2-1; 9 positions agree with TRBD2. Germline V gene sequence: CDR1 SGDLS, CDR2 YYNGEE. The trim removed 2 bases at V and 4 bases at J, leaving 7 bases unmatched. CDR3 length equals 16 residues. The CDR3 loop reads CASSVGSGGPYNEQFF. CDR3 sequence (DNA): TGTGCCAGCAGCGTGGGGAGCGGGGGGCCGTACAATGAGCAGTTCTTC.